The clone carrying this T cell receptor beta chain has ten or more counts. What it binds is unknown. With V trimmed by 2 bases and J by 4 bases, 5 bases remained unmatched. The CDR3 has 14 amino acids. Germline V gives CDR1 GTSNPN, CDR2 SVGIG (reference sequence). This entry comes from a study of CD8 T cells in ankylosing spondylitis. Regarding the study as a whole: Within ankylosing spondylitis blood, a TCR beta motif made up of under 10 highly homologous variants appeared to be characteristic. Earlier studies detected some motif variants in reactive arthritis synovial fluid and blood. Reportedly, matched ankylosing spondylitis synovial fluid was significantly enriched for disease-linked clones.

One entry per CDR3 protein results from TCRdb running MiXCR on the 5' RACE reads. This sample carries about 240,000 distinct CDR3 sequences, 8% to 9.5% of them seen once, and the ten largest clones take nearly 7%. Sequenced input: blood, either unsorted or a sorted T cell fraction (not recorded which). The J gene is TRBJ2-7, the V gene TRBV30; TRBD1 aligns across 10 bases. The TCR sequence derives from a male donor with ankylosing spondylitis or in good health (not recorded which). The CDR3 nucleotides read TGTGCCTGGAGTCCCGGGACAGGGGATTACGAGCAGTACTTC. This sequence encodes CAWSPGTGDYEQYF.